One and the same sample provided the 20 T cell receptor beta chains below, sequenced in a study of CXCR3-negative and CXCR3-positive naive CD8 T cells. Study-wide points: TRB CDR3s were more hydrophobic in CXCR3-positive than in CXCR3-negative naive cells.

Libraries were UMI-labeled 5' RACE TRB cDNA. No DNA is given; TCRdb re-called the 5' RACE reads and lists each CDR3 protein once. The sample totals over 150,000 distinct CDR3 sequences. These TCRs are of unknown antigen specificity. The sequenced sample consisted of naive CXCR3+ CD8+ T cells from blood. Noted subset: CD45RO-CCR7+CD27+CD95- naive CD8+ T cells expressing CXCR3 (TNR3+). These receptor sequences come from a human donor in good health. Some clones in this sample may be carry-over from other donors' samples.

This chain uses TRBV10-1 with TRBJ1-1; TCRdb reports TRBD1, a call that lacks DNA to check it against. Germline loops: CDR1 WNHNN, CDR2 SYGVQD (reference sequence). This CDR3 spans 18 amino acids. This CDR3 reads CASSDDDTGNPWGTEAFF.

The V gene is TRBV24-1, the J gene TRBJ1-2. This CDR3 region has 13 residues. CDR1 is KGHDR and CDR2 is SFDVKD in the germline V gene. CDR3 in amino acids: CATSDSDSGGYTF.

The rearrangement links TRBV7-3 to TRBJ1-1; the TRBD1 assignment by TCRdb is unverifiable without DNA. Looked up from germline, CDR1 is SGHTA and CDR2 is FQGTGA. This CDR3 has 15 amino acids. The CDR3 reads CASSSTGGAYTEAFF.

The chain couples TRBV27 to TRBJ1-2; TCRdb outputs TRBD1, but without DNA this stays unchecked. The CDR3 has 13 residues. The V gene's germline CDR1 is MNHEY and CDR2 SMNVEV (reference sequence). The CDR3 is CASGDRPSYGYTF.

The chain combines TRBV20-1 with TRBJ2-7; TCRdb gives TRBD2 as the D gene, but with no DNA this cannot be confirmed. CDR1 DFQATT and CDR2 SNEGSKA come from the germline V gene (reference sequence). CDR3 length equals 13 residues. CDR3 in amino acids: CSAMERVDYEQYF.

This chain links TRBV28 with TRBJ2-7. The CDR3 totals 13 residues. The germline V gene has CDR1 MDHEN and CDR2 SYDVKM. CDR3: CASSLYGPSEQYF. Filled out from reference TRBV28 and TRBJ2-7, the complete variable domain reads DVKVTQSSRYLVKRTGEKVFLECVQDMDHENMFWYRQDPGLGLRLIYFSYDVKMKEKGDIPEGYSVSREKKERFSLILESASTNQTSMYLCASSLYGPSEQYFGPGTRLTVT.

The chain joins TRBV20-1 to TRBJ2-7; lacking DNA, the TRBD2 call made by TCRdb goes unchecked. The CDR3 extends over 11 amino acids. Per the germline V gene, CDR1 is DFQATT and CDR2 is SNEGSKA (reference sequence). CDR3 amino acids: CSAAPLAGIVF.

This chain connects TRBV4-1 to TRBJ1-1. The CDR3 has 15 residues. In germline, CDR1 is MGHRA, CDR2 YSYEKL. This CDR3 is CASSQYQVSDTEAFF.

This chain uses TRBV29-1 with TRBJ1-1; TCRdb calls TRBD1, which cannot be checked without DNA. This CDR3 has 13 amino acids. The germline CDR1 and CDR2 sequences are SQVTM and ANQGSEA. CDR3 loop: CSVDYTGGTEAFF.

V usage is TRBV29-1 and J usage is TRBJ1-3. Germline V gene lookup returns CDR1 SQVTM and CDR2 ANQGSEA. CDR3 length: 19 residues. The CDR3 is CSVDSNPNPLWFSGNTIYF.

The rearrangement links TRBV9 to TRBJ2-3. This CDR3 has 13 amino acids. Per the germline V gene, CDR1 is SGDLS and CDR2 is YYNGEE. CDR3 in amino acids: CASSGGPTDTQYF.

V and J are TRBV6-5 and TRBJ2-3. The germline gives CDR1 MNHEY, CDR2 SVGAGI. The CDR3 consists of 16 residues. CDR3: CASSQLLDSITDTQYF.

V gene TRBV21-1 combines with J gene TRBJ2-7; the D call from TCRdb, TRBD1, cannot be confirmed without DNA. TRBV21-1 is annotated as a pseudogene. The CDR3 sequence is 13 residues long. The CDR3 loop is CASSIQANYEQYF.

This chain connects TRBV28 to TRBJ2-3; as DNA is missing, the TRBD1 call by TCRdb cannot be tested. Looked up from germline, CDR1 is MDHEN and CDR2 is SYDVKM. The CDR3 is 17 residues long. CDR3 protein: CASSTKKRWTGTDTQYF.

This sequence joins TRBV30 and TRBJ2-3; the TCRdb D gene call, TRBD1, has no DNA to confirm it. This CDR3 is built from 12 residues. CDR1 is GTSNPN and CDR2 is SVGIG in the germline V gene (reference sequence). The CDR3 loop is CAWRDGGDTQYF.

This chain links TRBV18 with TRBJ2-5; absent DNA, TCRdb's TRBD1 call cannot be checked. The CDR3 consists of 14 residues. Per the germline V gene, CDR1 is KGHSH and CDR2 is LQKENI. CDR3 loop: CASSPSAAQETQYF.

The chain recombines TRBV20-1 with TRBJ1-1. The CDR3 has 14 residues. CDR1 is DFQATT and CDR2 is SNEGSKA in the germline V gene (reference sequence). The CDR3 loop reads CSARDPTRQIEAFF.

This chain's CDR3 is CASSLGGAGAFF. This sequence joins TRBV11-2 and TRBJ1-1. The CDR3 length is 12 residues. CDR1 and CDR2 from the germline V gene are SGHAT and FQNNGV.

CDR3 protein: CASSPNRDGANYGYTF. The chain joins TRBV4-1 to TRBJ1-2; TCRdb's D call of TRBD1 is untestable without DNA. The CDR3 has 16 residues. CDR1 is MGHRA and CDR2 is YSYEKL in the germline V gene.

The gene calls are TRBV7-8 and TRBJ2-2. The CDR3 runs to 17 residues. The germline V gene has CDR1 SGHVS and CDR2 FQNEAQ. CDR3 sequence: CASSPSGRQANTGELFF.